The clone carrying this TCR beta chain was found many times. The data belong to a study of breast tumors, draining lymph nodes, adjacent tissues. Breast cancer patients provided tissue from their axillary draining lymph nodes. TCRdb re-called the multiplex PCR reads with MiXCR, one entry per CDR3 protein. The sample includes around 120,000 distinct CDR3 sequences, just under 20% of them seen just once. Germline V gene data show CDR1 as MNHEY and CDR2 as SMNVEV (reference sequence). The CDR3 sequence is 13 residues long. The V gene end was trimmed by 9 bases and the J gene end by 4 bases; junction bases not matched to a gene: 6.

The source material was axillary lymph node tissue. This sequence joins TRBV27 and TRBJ1-2; TRBD1 agrees at 9 bases. This sequence originates from a female donor with breast cancer. Some clones in this sample may be carry-over from other donors' samples. The DNA for the CDR3 is TGTGCCAGTACCGGGACAGGGACCTATGGCTACACCTTC. Translated, it gives CASTGTGTYGYTF.